Listed here are 29 T cell receptor beta chains from one sample, sequenced in a study of identical twins. Each CDR3 protein gets one entry after TCRdb re-called the 5' RACE reads with MiXCR. The table lists 430,000 or so distinct CDR3 sequences, more than 20% of them singletons, with 2.9% in the top ten. These data were also filed under a second study, of T cells expressing NK-cell markers.

The sample was CD4+ T cells sorted from blood. Source of these receptors: a woman aged 18-29 years in good health.

The V call is TRBV29-1, the J call TRBJ2-5, with a weak D call TRBD2 (6 bases). This CDR3 region has 13 residues. The V gene's germline CDR1 is SQVTM and CDR2 ANQGSEA. V was clipped by 8 bases and J by 7 bases, with 20 bases between them. CDR3 protein: CSLIMSAGGTQYF. As DNA, the CDR3 is TGCAGCCTAATCATGTCAGCCGGGGGGACCCAGTACTTC.

This clonotype was observed a handful of times. V is TRBV20-1 and J is TRBJ1-4; 7 positions match TRBD1. The germline gives CDR1 DFQATT, CDR2 SNEGSKA (reference sequence). The CDR3 has 15 amino acids. Trimming at V came to 5 bases and at J to 5 bases, leaving 11 bases not matched to a gene. As DNA, the CDR3 is TGCAGTGCTCCTCTAGGGGACAGCGCGAATGAAAAACTGTTTTTT. This translates into CSAPLGDSANEKLFF.

This clonotype was seen a single time. J is TRBJ2-3 and V is TRBV19; a possible D gene is TRBD2 (6 bases). V was pared by 8 bases and J by 7 bases, with 22 bases between. This CDR3 is built from 15 residues. Germline CDR1 reads LNHDA; CDR2 reads SQIVND (reference sequence). The CDR3: CASRGRKLRPNTQYF. The CDR3 region has the DNA TGTGCCAGTCGAGGGAGGAAACTGAGGCCAAATACGCAGTATTTT. The variable domain in full, with the rest retrieved from reference TRBV19 and TRBJ2-3, is DGGITQSPKYLFRKEGQNVTLSCEQNLNHDAMYWYRQDPGQGLRLIYYSQIVNDFQKGDIAEGYSVSREKKESFPLTVTSAQKNPTAFYLCASRGRKLRPNTQYFGPGTRLTVL.

This clonotype was recorded a few times. The gene calls are TRBV6-5 and TRBJ2-7; D gene uncertain. With 0 bases removed from V and 3 bases from J, the gap between germline ends came to 6 bases. The CDR3 covers 13 residues. Germline V lookup: CDR1 MNHEY, CDR2 SVGAGI. DNA for the CDR3: TGTGCCAGCAGTTACTCGAACAGCTACGAGCAGTACTTC. This codes for CASSYSNSYEQYF.

The table lists this clonotype with a few counts. V usage is TRBV24-1 and J usage is TRBJ2-2, with D tentatively TRBD2 (5 bases). The CDR3 contains 15 residues. Trimming shortened V by 4 bases and J by 2 bases, and 10 bases separated the two germline ends. CDR1 KGHDR and CDR2 SFDVKD come from the germline V gene. The chain's CDR3 is CATSDPTGNTGELFF. As DNA, the CDR3 is TGTGCCACCAGTGACCCCACGGGAAACACCGGGGAGCTGTTTTTT.

This chain uses TRBV10-2 with TRBJ1-3; 9 bases are shared with TRBD1. J gave up 2 bases and V 11 bases, and 4 bases lay outside the gene matches. CDR3 length equals 13 residues. The V gene's germline CDR1 is WSHSY and CDR2 SAAADI. In nucleotides, the CDR3 is TGCGCCGCACAGGGGGCGCCTGGAAACACCATATATTTT. Encoded protein: CAAQGAPGNTIYF.

This clonotype was observed a few times. The chain couples TRBV29-1 to TRBJ1-1; D is ambiguous. CDR3 length: 13 amino acids. Deletions cut 6 bases from V and 2 bases from J, with 13 bases between. CDR1 and CDR2 from the germline V gene are SQVTM and ANQGSEA. The CDR3 loop is CSVSHTANTEAFF. CDR3 coding DNA: TGCAGCGTCTCGCACACGGCCAACACTGAAGCTTTCTTT.

The CDR3 protein is CSVGGPGNTIYF. Here the CDR3 DNA reads TGCAGCGTTGGCGGCCCTGGAAACACCATATATTTT. The chain recombines TRBV29-1 with TRBJ1-3; D unclear. There are 12 residues in the CDR3. Germline CDR1 reads SQVTM; CDR2 reads ANQGSEA. V was shortened by 4 bases and J by 2 bases, with 6 bases between the two germline ends. Combining the CDR3 with reference TRBV29-1 and TRBJ1-3 gives the whole variable domain SAVISQKPSRDICQRGTSLTIQCQVDSQVTMMFWYRQQPGQSLTLIATANQGSEATYESGFVIDKFPISRPNLTFSTLTVSNMSPEDSSIYLCSVGGPGNTIYFGEGSWLTVV.

This clonotype was seen just once. V is TRBV24-1 and J is TRBJ1-1; D unclear. Trimming took off 3 bases at V and 1 base at J, with 5 bases between the two ends. The CDR3 runs to 13 residues. CDR1 is KGHDR, CDR2 SFDVKD, per germline. CDR3 sequence: CATSDRSNTEAFF. For the CDR3, the DNA is TGTGCCACCAGTGATCGATCGAACACTGAAGCTTTCTTT.

This clonotype was seen only a few times. The CDR3 sequence: CASSSPPWDILTDTQYF. CDR3 sequence (DNA): TGTGCCAGCAGCTCCCCCCCATGGGACATACTCACAGATACGCAGTATTTT. The rearrangement links TRBV7-9 to TRBJ2-3, with D perhaps matching TRBD1 (6 bases). The CDR3 has 17 residues. The V end was cut by 4 bases, the J end by 2 bases, with 19 bases between. CDR1 and CDR2 (germline): SEHNR, FQNEAQ (reference sequence).

V and J are TRBV5-1 and TRBJ2-3; no reliable D call. The V gene's germline CDR1 is SGHRS and CDR2 YFSETQ. CDR3 size: 14 residues. V was pared by 3 bases and J by 2 bases, with 10 bases between. CDR3 sequence: CASSSDLLTDTQYF. The CDR3 DNA is TGCGCCAGCAGCTCGGACCTCCTCACAGATACGCAGTATTTT.

The rearrangement uses TRBV10-3 and TRBJ2-1, with a weak D call TRBD1 (6 bases). The CDR3 sequence is 18 residues long. The V end lost 0 bases, the J end lost 7 bases, and 22 bases lay between the germline ends. The germline V gene encodes CDR1 ENHRY and CDR2 SYGVKD. In nucleotides, the CDR3 is TGTGCCATCAGTGAGTCGCCGCGTAGGGGGTTTTCAGGGAATGAGCAGTTCTTC. Translating it yields CAISESPRRGFSGNEQFF.

This clonotype showed up just a few times. The chain combines TRBV12-3 or TRBV12-4 with TRBJ2-2; D could derive from TRBD1 or TRBD2 (7 bases each). The CDR3 is 13 residues long. V lost 6 bases, J lost 5 bases, and 10 bases lay in between. DNA of the CDR3: TGTGCCAGCAGGCAGGGGGGGACCGGGGAGCTGTTTTTT. Encoded protein: CASRQGGTGELFF.

V is TRBV13 and J is TRBJ1-2; no clear D gene. In germline, CDR1 is PRHDT, CDR2 FYEKMQ (reference sequence). V was shortened by 2 bases and J by 8 bases, with 12 bases between the two germline ends. The CDR3 consists of 13 residues. For the CDR3, the DNA is TGTGCCAGCAGCTTACCGGAGCGTCGCGGCTACACCTTC. Its protein product is CASSLPERRGYTF.

The chain carries TRBV7-3 and TRBJ2-1; 12 bases are a match to TRBD2. The CDR3 extends over 18 amino acids. V lost 2 bases and J lost 7; bases outside the gene matches: 12. Germline CDR1 is SGHTA and CDR2 is FQGTGA. CDR3 in DNA: TGTGCCAGCAGCTTATTCCCCTCTAGCGGGGGGGCTTGGAATGAGCAGTTCTTC. Translated: CASSLFPSSGGAWNEQFF.

This clonotype was seen ten or more times. The genes are TRBV7-2 and TRBJ2-1; no firm D call. The germline gives CDR1 SGHTA, CDR2 FQGNSA. The CDR3 loop spans 16 amino acids. Trimming cost V 3 bases and J 2 bases, with 14 bases left between them. The CDR3 DNA reads as TGTGCCAGCAGCTTCCAAACGACGAGTACCTACAATGAGCAGTTCTTC. It is translated as CASSFQTTSTYNEQFF.

The CDR3: CASSGGSSDTQYF. Written as DNA, the CDR3 is TGTGCCAGCAGCGGCGGGAGTTCAGATACGCAGTATTTT. V is TRBV3-1 and J is TRBJ2-3; 7 nucleotides line up with TRBD2. Germline assignment: CDR1 LGHDT and CDR2 YNNKEL (reference sequence). The CDR3 runs 13 residues. The ends lost 5 bases at V and 4 bases at J; junction bases unmatched: 3.

The chain combines TRBV6-1 with TRBJ2-6; TRBD2 matches at 11 bases. After removal of 5 bases from V and 0 bases from J, the junction contained 9 bases not matched to a gene. Germline V gene lookup returns CDR1 MNHNS and CDR2 SASEGT. CDR3 size: 19 residues. CDR3 loop: CASSRRGLAEISGANVLTF. The CDR3 coding sequence is TGTGCCAGCAGTCGCCGGGGACTAGCGGAAATCTCTGGGGCCAACGTCCTGACTTTC.

Comments on this clonotype: Germline and junction disagree at one end, which may indicate a read error. The chain recombines TRBV6-5 with TRBJ2-3, with D tentatively TRBD2 (6 bases). The CDR3 is 13 amino acids. Per germline, CDR1 MNHEY and CDR2 SVGAGI. CDR3 coding DNA: TGTGCCAGCAGTTACTCCCCGAGCGGGCCCCGGGATTTT. Translating gives CASSYSPSGPRDF.

The genes are TRBV6-5 and TRBJ2-1; TRBD1 might be the D (6 bases). This CDR3 contains 15 residues. V dropped 0 bases and J dropped 0 bases, with 6 bases sitting between them. Per germline, CDR1 MNHEY and CDR2 SVGAGI. The CDR3 region has the DNA TGTGCCAGCAGTTACTCGGGGGCCTCCTACAATGAGCAGTTCTTC. Translation: CASSYSGASYNEQFF.

The chain has TRBV12-3 or TRBV12-4 and TRBJ2-3; D remains unclear. CDR3 length: 14 amino acids. The ends were cut back, 8 bases at V and 1 base at J, with 13 bases in the middle. The CDR3 bases are TGTGCCAGCGGACCAGGCGTCGGCACAGATACGCAGTATTTT. Protein product: CASGPGVGTDTQYF.

This chain links TRBV12-3 or TRBV12-4 with TRBJ1-5; D is unclear. This CDR3 contains 14 residues. Trimming removed 5 bases from V and 0 bases from J, with 8 bases in between. The CDR3 here is CASSPDHSNQPQHF. CDR3 coding DNA: TGTGCCAGCAGTCCGGACCATAGCAATCAGCCCCAGCATTTT.

The V gene is TRBV4-3, the J gene TRBJ2-2, with D perhaps matching TRBD2 (6 bases). Germline CDR1 is LGHNA and CDR2 is YSLEER. The CDR3 has 19 residues. Trimming left V 1 base short and J 4 bases short, with 22 bases between. DNA for the CDR3: TGCGCCAGCAGCCAAGGCGCTCTCGGGAGCCCAAGGTCCACCGGGGAGCTGTTTTTT. Its translation is CASSQGALGSPRSTGELFF.

The chain is built from TRBV20-1 and TRBJ2-1; 8 nucleotides agree with TRBD2. Germline CDR1 DFQATT, CDR2 SNEGSKA (reference sequence). There are 15 residues in the CDR3. V dropped 5 bases and J dropped 3; count of bases not matched to a gene: 9. The CDR3 protein is CSARLARTYYNEQFF. CDR3 sequence (DNA): TGCAGTGCTCGACTAGCGAGGACCTACTACAATGAGCAGTTCTTC.

This clonotype was observed a single time. DNA for the CDR3: TGTGCCAGCAGCACGGGCGTAGGCTCCTACAATGAGCAGTTCTTC. Encoded protein: CASSTGVGSYNEQFF. The chain is built from TRBV5-8 and TRBJ2-1, with D uncertain. This CDR3 comprises 15 residues. The germline V gene has CDR1 SGHTS and CDR2 YDEGEE. The V gene lost 4 bases and the J gene lost 0 bases, with 11 bases spanning the gap.

This clonotype was observed a handful of times. The genes are TRBV12-3 or TRBV12-4 and TRBJ2-5; possibly TRBD1 for D (6 bases). V dropped 4 bases and J dropped 3 bases, with 12 bases sitting between them. The CDR3 is 14 residues long. CDR3 sequence reads: CASSYGTRKETQYF. CDR3 sequence (DNA): TGTGCCAGCAGTTATGGGACACGCAAAGAGACCCAGTACTTC.

This clonotype was recorded many times. The rearrangement joins TRBV12-3 or TRBV12-4 to TRBJ1-4, with unresolved D. This CDR3 region has 14 residues. Trimming shortened V by 6 bases and J by 3 bases, and 11 bases separated the two germline ends. The CDR3 DNA reads as TGTGCCAGCAGCTTGACGCGCGCTAATGAAAAACTGTTTTTT. This sequence encodes CASSLTRANEKLFF.

The J gene is TRBJ1-6, the V gene TRBV2; D is unclear. Germline assignment: CDR1 SNHLY and CDR2 FYNNEI. The V end lost 4 bases, the J end lost 5 bases, and 15 bases lay between the germline ends. CDR3 length equals 16 residues. CDR3 amino acids: CASSGAHSLNNSPLHF. CDR3 DNA sequence: TGTGCCAGCAGTGGAGCCCACAGCCTTAATAATTCACCCCTCCACTTT.

This clonotype has just a few counts. The chain uses TRBV7-3 and TRBJ1-6; 8 bases align to TRBD1. V lost 5 bases and J lost 10; bases outside the gene matches: 4. This CDR3 has 13 residues. Germline V gene data show CDR1 as SGHTA and CDR2 as FQGTGA. This CDR3 reads CASSIDRGSPLHF. The CDR3 DNA sequence: TGTGCCAGCAGCATTGACAGGGGATCACCCCTCCACTTT.